This passage covers 13 T cell receptor beta chains from one sample sequenced in a study of T-cell memory formation after mild COVID-19. TCRdb re-analysed the 5' RACE reads in MiXCR, keeping a single row per CDR3 protein. This table holds about 58,000 distinct CDR3 sequences, about 30% found once. Sequencing input: PBMCs or a T cell subset sorted from them (not recorded which). The receptors derive from a man aged 18 to 29 who had mild COVID-19 (a few samples of this study predate the infection). Cell type and time point are not known.

This clonotype was seen a handful of times. The chain uses TRBV2 and TRBJ2-1, with 11 nucleotides matching TRBD2. The germline V gene has CDR1 SNHLY and CDR2 FYNNEI. Trimming cost V 1 base and J 0 bases; bases outside gene matches: 5. This CDR3 comprises 18 residues. The chain's CDR3 is CASSEELAGVSSYNEQFF. CDR3 bases: TGTGCCAGCAGTGAAGAACTAGCGGGGGTGAGCTCCTACAATGAGCAGTTCTTC.

The chain joins TRBV7-3 to TRBJ2-1; TRBD1 or TRBD2 may be the D gene (6 bases each). Germline loops: CDR1 SGHTA, CDR2 FQGTGA. The length of the CDR3 is 12 residues. V was clipped by 2 bases and J by 9 bases, with 8 bases between them. In nucleotides, the CDR3 is TGTGCCAGCAGCTTAGAGGGGGGTGAGCAGTTCTTC. Its protein is CASSLEGGEQFF.

In this sample, this clonotype turned up many times. The chain has TRBV20-1 and TRBJ2-7; D not resolved. The CDR3 contains 14 residues. V was cut by 3 bases and J by 6 bases, with 18 bases left in between. Germline CDR1 DFQATT, CDR2 SNEGSKA (reference sequence). CDR3 sequence: CSARVPGVAREQYF. In DNA, the CDR3 is TGCAGTGCTAGGGTTCCCGGTGTGGCCCGCGAGCAGTACTTC.

The chain carries TRBV7-9 and TRBJ1-1; D not certain. CDR1 is SEHNR and CDR2 is FQNEAQ in the germline V gene (reference sequence). Trimming left V 6 bases short and J 7 bases short, with 9 bases between. This CDR3 has 11 residues. The CDR3 nucleotides read TGTGCCAGCAGACGTGACGGTGAAGCTTTCTTT. Amino acid sequence: CASRRDGEAFF.

This clonotype was observed a few times. V gene TRBV4-1 combines with J gene TRBJ2-2; TRBD2 aligns across 9 bases. V dropped 2 bases and J dropped 7; count of bases not matched to a gene: 11. The CDR3 spans 17 residues. The germline V gene has CDR1 MGHRA and CDR2 YSYEKL. The CDR3 loop is CASSQNSGGPGDGELFF. The CDR3, as DNA: TGCGCCAGCAGCCAAAATAGCGGGGGCCCGGGTGACGGGGAGCTGTTTTTT.

This clonotype was recorded a few times. This rearrangement joins TRBV6-1 to TRBJ2-7; D is unresolved. The CDR3 extends over 14 amino acids. With 2 bases removed from V and 4 bases from J, the gap between germline ends came to 12 bases. Germline V gives CDR1 MNHNS, CDR2 SASEGT. CDR3 DNA: TGTGCCAGCAGTGAACCCGGAGAAGGGTACGAGCAGTACGTC. Protein product: CASSEPGEGYEQYV.

This chain connects TRBV3-1 to TRBJ2-5; 9 bases match TRBD2. This CDR3 spans 16 amino acids. V trimming: 3 bases; J trimming: 6 bases; junction bases outside the gene matches: 11. Per the germline V gene, CDR1 is LGHDT and CDR2 is YNNKEL (reference sequence). CDR3 residues: CASSHLTSGRTKTQYF. The CDR3 coding sequence is TGTGCCAGCAGCCACCTGACTAGCGGACGGACCAAGACCCAGTACTTC.

This sequence joins TRBV4-3 and TRBJ2-1; 9 bases align to TRBD2. Per the germline V gene, CDR1 is LGHNA and CDR2 is YSLEER. The CDR3 sequence is 15 residues long. J lost 4 bases, V lost 5 bases, and 6 bases had no gene match. In DNA, the CDR3 is TGCGCCAGCAGCGCCAGACTAGCGGAGTACAATGAGCAGTTCTTC. Translated, it gives CASSARLAEYNEQFF.

V is TRBV29-1 and J is TRBJ2-3, with 10 nucleotides matching TRBD2. With V trimmed by 5 bases and J by 5 bases, 4 bases remained unmatched. Germline-derived CDR1 and CDR2 are SQVTM and ANQGSEA. The CDR3 sequence is 13 residues long. CDR3 coding DNA: TGCAGCGTTTTCTTAGCGGGGGGAGATACGCAGTATTTT. It yields the protein CSVFLAGGDTQYF.

This clonotype was detected a few times. The chain is built from TRBV7-9 and TRBJ2-5; D assignment may be TRBD1 or TRBD2 (7 bases each). Per germline, CDR1 SEHNR and CDR2 FQNEAQ (reference sequence). The CDR3 loop spans 14 amino acids. Trimming took 2 bases from V and 3 from J, leaving 10 bases between them. The chain's CDR3 is CASSLQGGEETQYF. DNA of the CDR3: TGTGCCAGCAGCTTACAGGGGGGGGAAGAGACCCAGTACTTC.

CDR3: CAWATRGTPSTDTQYF. The CDR3 DNA is TGTGCCTGGGCGACTAGAGGGACCCCTAGCACAGATACGCAGTATTTT. The chain joins TRBV30 to TRBJ2-3; weak D call: TRBD2 (6 bases). The CDR3 covers 16 residues. CDR1 GTSNPN and CDR2 SVGIG come from the germline V gene (reference sequence). Trimming stripped 5 bases from V and 0 bases from J, with 18 bases between.

V and J are TRBV20-1 and TRBJ1-1; D is perhaps TRBD1 (6 bases). Trimming stripped 3 bases from V and 4 bases from J, with 9 bases between. This CDR3 is 12 amino acids long. Germline V gene lookup returns CDR1 DFQATT and CDR2 SNEGSKA (reference sequence). CDR3 bases: TGCAGTGCTAGCCGAGGGGGCACTGAAGCTTTCTTT. Amino acids: CSASRGGTEAFF.

The CDR3 reads CASSLEDYYEQYV. The CDR3 nucleotides are TGTGCCAGCAGCTTAGAAGATTACTACGAGCAGTACGTC. This chain uses TRBV11-1 with TRBJ2-7; D unresolved. The length of the CDR3 is 13 residues. V was shortened by 1 base and J by 3 bases, with 7 bases between the two germline ends. The V gene's germline CDR1 is SGHAT and CDR2 FQDESV (reference sequence).